One sample yielded the 11 T cell receptor beta chains listed below, sequenced in a study of blood T cell repertoires in COVID-19. Using immunoSEQ multiplex PCR, the repertoire was profiled, and TCRdb retains in-frame clones only, with some absent. The data show 29,000 or so clones, roughly nine tenths seen once. Sequences were obtained from peripheral blood. Source of these receptors: a human donor in a cohort sampled during active COVID-19.

The chain joins TRBV6-5 to TRBJ2-7; D is unclear. The CDR3 totals 15 residues. Germline CDR1 and CDR2: MNHEY and SVGAGI. The V end lost 0 bases, the J end lost 2 bases, and 11 bases lay between the germline ends. The CDR3 loop is CASSYSPLPPYEQYF. The DNA for the CDR3 is TGTGCCAGCAGTTACTCGCCACTCCCCCCCTACGAGCAGTACTTC.

The chain recombines TRBV27 with TRBJ1-4, with 10 bases aligning to TRBD1. Trimming at V came to 3 bases and at J to 5 bases, leaving 12 bases not matched to a gene. The CDR3 has 18 residues. Per germline, CDR1 MNHEY and CDR2 SMNVEV (reference sequence). The CDR3 loop is CASSFLPPDRGQNEKLFF. CDR3 DNA: TGTGCCAGCAGTTTCCTACCCCCCGACAGGGGGCAGAATGAAAAACTGTTTTTT.

The chain uses TRBV6-2 or TRBV6-3 and TRBJ2-7; D gene unclear. The germline V gene encodes CDR1 MNHEY and CDR2 SVGEGT. This CDR3 contains 14 residues. Trimming removed 0 bases at V and 2 bases at J, with 8 bases between. CDR3 region: CASSYSARTYEQYF. DNA of the CDR3: TGTGCCAGCAGTTACTCGGCTAGGACCTACGAGCAGTACTTC.

The CDR3 protein is CASSQSGGNQPQHF. In DNA, the CDR3 is TGTGCCAGCAGCCAGTCGGGGGGCAATCAGCCCCAGCATTTT. V is TRBV3-1 (or the pseudogene TRBV3-2) and J is TRBJ1-5; tentatively, D is TRBD1 (5 bases). There are 14 residues in the CDR3. The germline V gene encodes CDR1 LGHDT and CDR2 YNNKEL (reference sequence). V lost 3 bases, J lost 2 bases, and 8 bases lay in between.

The gene calls are TRBV28 and TRBJ1-2; D is possibly TRBD1 (6 bases). CDR3 size: 15 residues. Between the trimmed V and J ends, which lost 5 bases and 0 bases, there was a span of 13 bases. Germline CDR1 reads MDHEN; CDR2 reads SYDVKM. The CDR3 DNA follows: TGTGCCAGCAGTCCCGGACAGATTTCTAACTATGGCTACACCTTC. Encoded protein: CASSPGQISNYGYTF.

This rearrangement joins TRBV7-3 to TRBJ2-1; the match to TRBD2 covers 12 bases. The V and J ends lost 1 base and 4 bases, in that order; junction bases with no gene match: 5. Germline V lookup: CDR1 SGHTA, CDR2 FQGTGA. This CDR3 region has 17 residues. The CDR3 region is CASSLMPSGGVYNEQFF. The CDR3 DNA sequence: TGTGCCAGCAGCTTAATGCCTAGCGGGGGGGTTTACAATGAGCAGTTCTTC.

The chain has TRBV4-1 and TRBJ2-1, with 9 positions matching TRBD2. The CDR3 contains 18 residues. Germline CDR1 reads MGHRA; CDR2 reads YSYEKL. V was pared by 2 bases and J by 8 bases, with 16 bases of the junction left unmatched. CDR3 DNA sequence: TGCGCCAGCAGCCAACCGTTTAGCGGGGGCCCTAAAGGCGATGAGCAGTTCTTC. Its protein is CASSQPFSGGPKGDEQFF.

The rearrangement links TRBV30 to TRBJ1-5, with 7 bases fitting TRBD1. CDR3 length: 15 residues. Germline CDR1 and CDR2: GTSNPN and SVGIG (reference sequence). J lost 5 bases, V lost 0 bases, and 7 bases had no gene match. The CDR3 region is CAWSVRTGGHQPQHF. CDR3 coding DNA: TGTGCCTGGAGTGTTAGGACAGGCGGGCATCAGCCCCAGCATTTT.

V and J are TRBV12-3 or TRBV12-4 and TRBJ1-1; TRBD1 is a possible D gene (6 bases). The CDR3 is made up of 12 amino acids. V was cut by 10 bases and J by 4 bases, with 13 bases left in between. In DNA form, the CDR3 reads TGTGCCACGTCACAGGGTAGCACTGAAGCTTTCTTT. It translates to CATSQGSTEAFF.

The rearrangement links TRBV3-1 (or the pseudogene TRBV3-2) to TRBJ2-1, with TRBD1 matching over 11 bases. V shed 4 bases and J 7 bases; nucleotides not matched to a gene: 6. There are 15 residues in the CDR3. Looked up from germline, CDR1 is LGHDT and CDR2 is YNNKEL (reference sequence). Here the CDR3 DNA reads TGTGCCAGCAGCCTAGGACAGGGGGCTGGGAATGAGCAGTTCTTC. It translates to CASSLGQGAGNEQFF.

The chain couples TRBV30 to TRBJ1-2; D remains unclear. CDR1 and CDR2 from the germline V gene are GTSNPN and SVGIG (reference sequence). There are 12 residues in the CDR3. V shed 2 bases and J shed 2 bases, with 6 bases lying between them. CDR3 region: CAWSKQNYGYTF. The CDR3 coding sequence is TGTGCCTGGAGTAAACAGAACTATGGCTACACCTTC.